The source of this T cell receptor beta chain is a study of cytomegalovirus exposure and HLA in healthy donors. The CDR3 consists of 14 residues. Trimming pared 4 bases from V and 3 bases from J, leaving 13 bases between. From germline, CDR1 is SSHAT and CDR2 FNYEAQ (reference sequence). Both 60 Vbeta primers and 13 Jbeta primers went into the PCR. The method was immunoSEQ multiplex PCR; TCRdb's version includes in-frame clones alone and lacks a portion of them. Here the sample spans approximately 100,000 clones, 60% to 70% being singletons. This clonotype was sampled from a woman aged 50 to 60 in good health and CMV-seronegative. The sequenced material came from PBMCs. This rearrangement joins TRBV7-7 to TRBJ2-7, with D possibly TRBD2 on 6 matching bases. The CDR3 protein is CASSSKVGLYEQYF. DNA for the CDR3: TGTGCCAGCAGCTCCAAGGTGGGACTCTACGAGCAGTACTTC. Variable domain in full (rest from reference TRBV7-7 and TRBJ2-7): GAGVSQSPRYKVTKRGQDVTLRCDPISSHATLYWYQQALGQGPEFLTYFNYEAQPDKSGLPSDRFSAERPEGSISTLTIQRTEQRDSAMYRCASSSKVGLYEQYFGPGTRLTVT.